These 8 T cell receptor beta chains were sequenced from one sample in a study of shared clonotypes between healthy human individuals. The protocol was immunoSEQ multiplex PCR, while the TCRdb copy is restricted to in-frame clones and leaves out a portion. The sample shows about 680,000 clones, about 92% of them seen only once. Naive CD8 isolation took CD45RO-negative cells positively selected for CCR7 and excluded terminally differentiated effector memory CD45RA+ cells. Sequenced: naive CD8+ T cells sorted from blood. All receptors come from a young man in good health.

This clone has just one count. The chain has TRBV6-6 and TRBJ2-7; possibly TRBD2 for D (6 bases). The CDR3 is made up of 12 amino acids. With 7 bases removed from V and 2 bases from J, the gap between germline ends came to 9 bases. Germline CDR1 and CDR2: MNHNY and SVGAGI (reference sequence). CDR3 bases: TGTGCCAGCAACGGCGGGACCTACGAGCAGTACTTC. It translates to CASNGGTYEQYF.

This chain uses TRBV4-2 with TRBJ1-3, with D unresolved. Looked up from germline, CDR1 is LGHNA and CDR2 is YNFKEQ. The CDR3 has 12 residues. The V and J ends lost 0 bases and 10 bases respectively, with 7 bases between them. CDR3 bases: TGTGCCAGCAGCCAAGATCCGGGAACCATATATTTT. It codes for CASSQDPGTIYF.

V is TRBV6-1 and J is TRBJ2-5; TRBD2 agrees at 10 bases. In germline, CDR1 is MNHNS, CDR2 SASEGT. Losses at the gene ends were 0 bases for V and 4 bases for J; bases not matched to a gene: 8. The CDR3 is made up of 17 amino acids. CDR3 nucleotides: TGTGCCAGCAGTGAAGCGCGGGGGCTAGCGGGAGTAGAGACCCAGTACTTC. Its protein product is CASSEARGLAGVETQYF.

The chain carries TRBV27 and TRBJ1-2, with 7 bases identical to TRBD1. J lost 4 bases, V lost 5 bases, and 7 bases had no gene match. The CDR3 totals 14 residues. Looked up from germline, CDR1 is MNHEY and CDR2 is SMNVEV (reference sequence). CDR3 sequence (DNA): TGTGCCAGCAGTGCCTCCCGGGACAGCTATGGCTACACCTTC. It is translated as CASSASRDSYGYTF.

The rearrangement joins TRBV7-9 to TRBJ2-7, with 8 bases lining up with TRBD2. Germline lookup yields CDR1 SEHNR and CDR2 FQNEAQ (reference sequence). Losses at the gene ends were 0 bases for V and 2 bases for J; bases not matched to a gene: 6. The length of the CDR3 is 16 residues. The CDR3: CASSLATLAGAYEQYF. CDR3 sequence (DNA): TGTGCCAGCAGCTTAGCGACCCTAGCGGGTGCCTACGAGCAGTACTTC.

The chain combines TRBV29-1 with TRBJ2-3; 8 bases match TRBD2. V gave up 8 bases and J gave up 2 bases; unmatched junction bases: 9. There are 14 residues in the CDR3. CDR1 SQVTM and CDR2 ANQGSEA come from the germline V gene. CDR3 loop: CSPGGGPDTDTQYF. As DNA, the CDR3 is TGCAGCCCCGGGGGGGGACCCGACACAGATACGCAGTATTTT.

This rearrangement joins TRBV7-1 to TRBJ2-1; TRBD2 matches 7 bases. TRBV7-1 is recorded as an ORF, its role being uncertain. The V gene end was trimmed by 10 bases and the J gene end by 5 bases; junction bases not matched to a gene: 11. The CDR3 spans 14 residues. The CDR3, as DNA: TGTGCCATCGACAGCGGGAAGGGGAACAATGAGCAGTTCTTC. Protein product: CAIDSGKGNNEQFF.

The chain combines TRBV5-6 with TRBJ1-1; no reliable D call. Germline V gene sequence: CDR1 SGHDT, CDR2 YYEEEE. The V gene lost 0 bases and the J gene lost 0 bases, with 12 bases spanning the gap. The length of the CDR3 is 16 residues. CDR3 coding DNA: TGTGCCAGCAGCTTGGAAGTTGGTTCCATGAACACTGAAGCTTTCTTT. As protein: CASSLEVGSMNTEAFF.